The source of this T cell receptor beta chain is a study of T cell repertoires in cytomegalovirus infection. TCRdb passed the reads through MiXCR, listing each CDR3 protein once. The table has 200,000 to 250,000 distinct CDR3 sequences, roughly two fifths seen once. Germline loops: CDR1 SGHKS, CDR2 YYEKEE (reference sequence). The CDR3 consists of 19 residues. Concerning this clonotype itself: Its matching antigen is unknown. The germline gene is not matched at one end of the junction; a read error may be the cause.

The sequencing here drew on CD8+ T cells from cultured PBMCs, taken from culture after CMV antigen stimulation. The V call is TRBV5-5, the J call TRBJ2-1; 12 nucleotides agree with TRBD1. The source of this sequence is a human donor in good health (CMV status not recorded). Some clones in this sample may be carry-over from other donors' samples. CDR3 sequence reads: CASSPRSGGTGGTYNEQSF. The CDR3 DNA follows: TGTGCCAGCAGCCCCCGGAGCGGGGGGACAGGGGGCACCTACAATGAGCAGTCCTTC. Looking up the rest from reference TRBV5-5 and TRBJ2-1 gives the full variable domain: DAGVTQSPTHLIKTRGQQVTLRCSPISGHKSVSWYQQVLGQGPQFIFQYYEKEERGRGNFPDRFSARQFPNYSSELNVNALLLGDSALYLCASSPRSGGTGGTYNEQSFGPGTRLTVL.